The sequence of this T cell receptor beta chain was determined in a study of T cells in Graves' hyperthyroidism and ophthalmopathy. TCR beta CDR3 sequences were amplified from RNA transcripts. The HTBI primer set drove a first-round RT-PCR of the TCR CDR3. TCRdb used MiXCR to reprocess the multiplex PCR reads, holding one entry per CDR3 protein. The sample holds 300,000 to 400,000 distinct CDR3 sequences; 14% are singletons and the top ten take 20% to 25%. Graves' hyperthyroidism without ophthalmopathy progression within 18 months was termed stable. With a duration under 2 months, the hyperthyroidism was newly diagnosed in patients aged 18 to 65. V was trimmed by 8 bases and J by 0 bases, leaving 17 bases between them. CDR1 is DFQATT, CDR2 SNEGSKA, per germline (reference sequence). This CDR3 has 15 amino acids. This clonotype was seen a few times.

This TCR was sampled from a woman aged 25 to 45 with Graves' hyperthyroidism. Material for sequencing was blood. V gene TRBV20-1 combines with J gene TRBJ2-1; D ambiguous. CDR3 DNA sequence: TGCAGTACCTTGACGGATCTTAGCTCCTACAATGAGCAGTTCTTC. It yields the protein CSTLTDLSSYNEQFF.